These 2 T cell receptor beta chains were sequenced from one sample in a study of PD-1 blockade in classical Hodgkin lymphoma. Each patient relapsed following autologous stem cell transplantation, and prior brentuximab vedotin exposure differed. The repertoire was sequenced with immunoSEQ multiplex PCR; TCRdb's copy has only in-frame clones and lacks some. Among about 34,000 clones, approximately 82% were seen once, and the ten largest hold less than 20%. The sequencing here drew on peripheral blood mononuclear cells (PBMCs), taken before the second cycle of nivolumab. All receptors derive from a human donor with classical Hodgkin lymphoma.

This rearrangement joins TRBV6-5 to TRBJ2-1; possibly TRBD1 for D (6 bases). Trimming took off 1 base at V and 5 bases at J, with 15 bases between the two ends. The CDR3 spans 16 residues. CDR1 is MNHEY and CDR2 is SVGAGI in the germline V gene. The CDR3 nucleotides read TGTGCCAGCAGTTACTTTAGGGGGTCTCAGAACAATGAGCAGTTCTTC. This sequence encodes CASSYFRGSQNNEQFF.

The chain combines TRBV5-6 with TRBJ1-3; D gene unclear. Germline V gene lookup returns CDR1 SGHDT and CDR2 YYEEEE. V lost 0 bases and J 0 bases, leaving 10 bases between the germline ends. This CDR3 comprises 16 residues. The CDR3 sequence is CASSLAMPSSGNTIYF. The CDR3, as DNA: TGTGCCAGCAGCTTGGCCATGCCGAGCTCTGGAAACACCATATATTTT.